These T cell receptor beta chains were read from a single sample in a study of T cells in narcolepsy. Repertoires were generated with immunoSEQ multiplex PCR, while TCRdb's copy carries only in-frame clones and drops some. The sample includes tens of thousands of clones, approximately 89% of them seen just once. The sequencing input was CD45RA- memory CD4+ T cells from PBMCs. These receptor sequences come from a human donor with narcolepsy. Each CDR3 is given with its conserved first and last residue. The D gene is left open where the match is weak. Rows may omit the clone size; those that give it use once, few, many or a size class.

DNA: TGTGCCAGCAGCTTGCAGCGTAGGAACTATGGCTACACCTTC; CDR3: CASSLQRRNYGYTF; length: 14; D: .; size: few; J: TRBJ1-2; V: TRBV5-8
DNA: TGTGCCAGCAGCCGGGGGCTCCGGCCTACAAACACTGAAGCTTTCTTT; CDR3: CASSRGLRPTNTEAFF; length: 16; D: .; size: few; J: TRBJ1-1; V: TRBV5-6
DNA: TGTGCCAGCACCGGGGCCACAAACACTGAAGCTTTCTTT; CDR3: CASTGATNTEAFF; length: 13; D: .; size: .; J: TRBJ1-1; V: TRBV19
DNA: TGTGCCAGCAGCCAGGACAGGGCTAACTATGGCTACACCTTC; CDR3: CASSQDRANYGYTF; length: 14; D: TRBD1; size: .; J: TRBJ1-2; V: TRBV7-9
DNA: TGTGCCGGGTCTCGAAACCCGGATACAGATACGCAGTATTTT; CDR3: CAGSRNPDTDTQYF; length: 14; D: .; size: .; J: TRBJ2-3; V: TRBV7-9
DNA: TGCGCCAGCAGCACGGGACAGGCAAAAGAGACCCAGTACTTC; CDR3: CASSTGQAKETQYF; length: 14; D: TRBD1; size: .; J: TRBJ2-5; V: TRBV5-1
DNA: TGTGCCAGCAGACCGGGGGGGGAGTACAATGAGCAGTTCTTC; CDR3: CASRPGGEYNEQFF; length: 14; D: TRBD2; size: .; J: TRBJ2-1; V: TRBV28
DNA: TGTGCCAGCACTGGGGCAGGCACCGGGGAGCTGTTTTTT; CDR3: CASTGAGTGELFF; length: 13; D: .; size: .; J: TRBJ2-2; V: TRBV9
DNA: TGTGCCAGCAGTTACCGGGTACAGAACTATGGCTACACCTTC; CDR3: CASSYRVQNYGYTF; length: 14; D: .; size: .; J: TRBJ1-2; V: TRBV6-5
DNA: TGTGCCAGCAGCTTTTATAGCAGCAATCAGCCCCAGCATTTT; CDR3: CASSFYSSNQPQHF; length: 14; D: .; size: .; J: TRBJ1-5; V: TRBV7-2
DNA: TGTGCCAGCAGCTTAGACGGGCCTTCGGGCGCAGATACGCAGTATTTT; CDR3: CASSLDGPSGADTQYF; length: 16; D: .; size: .; J: TRBJ2-3; V: TRBV7-2
DNA: TGTGCCAGCAGTGTGACAGGGATAGATTCACCCCTCCACTTT; CDR3: CASSVTGIDSPLHF; length: 14; D: TRBD1; size: .; J: TRBJ1-6; V: TRBV6-1
DNA: TGCGCCAGCTATTGGACAGTCGACAGTCGGAATTTAGGCTACACCTTC; CDR3: CASYWTVDSRNLGYTF; length: 16; D: .; size: .; J: TRBJ1-2; V: TRBV4-1
DNA: TGTGCCAGCAGCCCCCTGGGGCGCAGGACTAATGAAAAACTGTTTTTT; CDR3: CASSPLGRRTNEKLFF; length: 16; D: .; size: few; J: TRBJ1-4; V: TRBV7-9
DNA: TGTGCCAGTAGCCCGGACAGGGTCACCCGCACTGAAGCTTTCTTT; CDR3: CASSPDRVTRTEAFF; length: 15; D: TRBD1; size: .; J: TRBJ1-1; V: TRBV19
DNA: TGTGCCAGCAGCTTAGGGGTAGCGGAAGAGACCCAGTACTTC; CDR3: CASSLGVAEETQYF; length: 14; D: .; size: .; J: TRBJ2-5; V: TRBV11-3
DNA: TGCGCCAGCAGCTTGAGCCGAGCAGCAGATACGCAGTATTTT; CDR3: CASSLSRAADTQYF; length: 14; D: .; size: once; J: TRBJ2-3; V: TRBV5-1
DNA: TGCGCCAGCAGCTTGGGGGAGGGGGGGCTCGTCGTTAACACAGATACGCAGTATTTT; CDR3: CASSLGEGGLVVNTDTQYF; length: 19; D: .; size: .; J: TRBJ2-3; V: TRBV5-1
DNA: TGTGCCAGCAGCTACGGGGACCCCGCTAACTATGGCTACACCTTC; CDR3: CASSYGDPANYGYTF; length: 15; D: .; size: once; J: TRBJ1-2; V: TRBV12-1
DNA: TGTGCCATCAGTGAGTCGGTCGGCCAGACCCGGGCCTCACCCCTCCACTTT; CDR3: CAISESVGQTRASPLHF; length: 17; D: .; size: .; J: TRBJ1-6; V: TRBV10-3
DNA: TGTGCCAGCAGCTTTATAGGAGTTCAGAGCGGAGGCGGGGAGCTGTTTTTT; CDR3: CASSFIGVQSGGGELFF; length: 17; D: .; size: .; J: TRBJ2-2; V: TRBV7-6
DNA: TGCGCCAGCAGCGAAGTCGCCGGGACACCCGCGTACTTC; CDR3: CASSEVAGTPAYF; length: 13; D: .; size: .; J: TRBJ2-7; V: TRBV4-1
DNA: TGTGCCAGTAGGGTGGGACTAGGCTATGGCTACACCTTC; CDR3: CASRVGLGYGYTF; length: 13; D: .; size: .; J: TRBJ1-2; V: TRBV19
DNA: TGTGCCAGCAGCTTGCGTAGCAATCAGCCCCAGCATTTT; CDR3: CASSLRSNQPQHF; length: 13; D: .; size: .; J: TRBJ1-5; V: TRBV5-4
DNA: TGCGCCAGCAGCCGCCAGACCCGGGGGACAGAGACCCAGTACTTC; CDR3: CASSRQTRGTETQYF; length: 15; D: .; size: .; J: TRBJ2-5; V: TRBV5-1
DNA: TGTGCCAGCAGCCAAGGATACGGACAGGGGCTAGAGACCCAGTACTTC; CDR3: CASSQGYGQGLETQYF; length: 16; D: TRBD1; size: .; J: TRBJ2-5; V: TRBV14
DNA: TGTGCCAGCTCACCACCTGAGGCGACAGATACGCAGTATTTT; CDR3: CASSPPEATDTQYF; length: 14; D: .; size: .; J: TRBJ2-3; V: TRBV18
DNA: TGTGCCAGCAGCTTAACGACAGGTAACACTGAAGCTTTCTTT; CDR3: CASSLTTGNTEAFF; length: 14; D: .; size: .; J: TRBJ1-1; V: TRBV11-1
DNA: TGTGCCAGCAGCCCAGTTGCGGGAACCTACAATGAGCAGTTCTTC; CDR3: CASSPVAGTYNEQFF; length: 15; D: .; size: .; J: TRBJ2-1; V: TRBV7-8
DNA: TGTGCCAGCATAGCTACGGGCCCAACCTACGAGCAGTACTTC; CDR3: CASIATGPTYEQYF; length: 14; D: .; size: .; J: TRBJ2-7; V: TRBV28
DNA: TGTGCCAGCAGCACAGAGATTAACTATGGCTACACCTTC; CDR3: CASSTEINYGYTF; length: 13; D: .; size: once; J: TRBJ1-2; V: TRBV2
DNA: TGTGCCAGCAGGCGGGACACGGAGACCCAGTACTTC; CDR3: CASRRDTETQYF; length: 12; D: .; size: .; J: TRBJ2-5; V: TRBV2
DNA: TGTGCCAGCAGTTACACGGTTTCTGGAAACACCATATATTTT; CDR3: CASSYTVSGNTIYF; length: 14; D: .; size: .; J: TRBJ1-3; V: TRBV6-6
DNA: TGTGCCAGCAGTAGGGGGGGACAGGGGGACTCACCCCTCCACTTT; CDR3: CASSRGGQGDSPLHF; length: 15; D: TRBD1; size: .; J: TRBJ1-6; V: TRBV6-6
DNA: TGTGCCAGTAGTATGACTAGCGGGGGGTCCGCAGATACGCAGTATTTT; CDR3: CASSMTSGGSADTQYF; length: 16; D: TRBD2; size: .; J: TRBJ2-3; V: TRBV19
DNA: TGTGCCAGCAGTTCACTAAGGGGGGCGGGACTTTACACCGGGGAGCTGTTTTTT; CDR3: CASSSLRGAGLYTGELFF; length: 18; D: .; size: .; J: TRBJ2-2; V: TRBV28
DNA: TGTGCCAGCAGCCCCAGGGTACATGGGCAGTTCTTC; CDR3: CASSPRVHGQFF; length: 12; D: .; size: .; J: TRBJ2-1; V: TRBV7-2
DNA: TGTGCCAGCAGCCGGGAAATCTGGGGAACTGAAGCTTTCTTT; CDR3: CASSREIWGTEAFF; length: 14; D: .; size: .; J: TRBJ1-1; V: TRBV7-3
DNA: TGTGCCTCCAGGGGGAACACTGAAGCTTTCTTT; CDR3: CASRGNTEAFF; length: 11; D: .; size: .; J: TRBJ1-1; V: TRBV30
DNA: TGTGCCAGCAGCTTAGGATTCAGACAGGGGTATAATTCACCCCTCCACTTT; CDR3: CASSLGFRQGYNSPLHF; length: 17; D: TRBD1; size: few; J: TRBJ1-6; V: TRBV11-3
DNA: TGTGCCAGCTTCCGGACCTCGGATGTGGGGGGGCTGTTTTTT; CDR3: CASFRTSDVGGLFF; length: 14; D: .; size: .; J: TRBJ2-2; V: TRBV6-6
DNA: TGTGCCAGCAGGCATCCGTGGGGGTTGAACACTGAAGCTTTCTTT; CDR3: CASRHPWGLNTEAFF; length: 15; D: .; size: .; J: TRBJ1-1; V: TRBV21-1
DNA: TGCAGCGCTAAGGGGGGGGGAGGAGAGACCCAGTACTTC; CDR3: CSAKGGGGETQYF; length: 13; D: .; size: .; J: TRBJ2-5; V: TRBV29-1
DNA: TGTGCCAGTAGTAGGACAGGCAGGGGGGATTCGGGCTACACCTTC; CDR3: CASSRTGRGDSGYTF; length: 15; D: TRBD1; size: .; J: TRBJ1-2; V: TRBV19
DNA: TGTGCCAGACCAGAGGATGCCGGGACACGGAGCTCCTACGAGCAGTACTTC; CDR3: CARPEDAGTRSSYEQYF; length: 17; D: .; size: .; J: TRBJ2-7; V: TRBV7-2